This is a list of T cell receptor beta chains from one sample in a study of T cell responses to AZD1222 COVID-19 vaccine. Only in-frame clones appear in the TCRdb table, and some are missing; sequencing was by immunoSEQ multiplex PCR. The sample shows some 250,000 clones, 90% to 95% of them seen only once. The specimen comprised peripheral blood, sampled 28 days after the second AZD1222 dose. The source is an adult who received the AZD1222 COVID-19 vaccine. Both conserved end residues are part of each CDR3. Each record gives: D gene, clone size, J gene, V gene, CDR3 protein, CDR3 DNA. A D gene is named only where the DNA matches it firmly. Only some rows state a clone size, as once, few, many or a class for expanded clones.

-,-,TRBJ1-6,TRBV2,CASSPRNNSPLHF,TGTGCCAGCAGTCCACGGAATAATTCACCCCTCCACTTT
-,-,TRBJ1-1,TRBV28,CASSFRENTEAFF,TGTGCCAGCAGTTTTCGGGAGAACACTGAAGCTTTCTTT
-,-,TRBJ1-2,TRBV7-8,CASSTRDTSYGYTF,TGTGCCAGCAGCACACGGGACACGAGCTATGGCTACACCTTC
-,-,TRBJ1-1,TRBV4-3,CASSQSDRLVTEAFF,TGCGCCAGCAGCCAATCCGACAGGTTGGTCACTGAAGCTTTCTTT
-,-,TRBJ1-3,TRBV7-2,CASSPLGNTIYF,TGTGCCAGCAGCCCCCTAGGAAACACCATATATTTT
-,-,TRBJ2-4,TRBV2,CASSYGGPLAKNIQYF,TGTGCCAGCAGTTACGGTGGACCCCTAGCCAAAAACATTCAGTACTTC
-,-,TRBJ1-6,TRBV19,CASKMDSGSYNSPLHF,TGTGCCAGTAAGATGGACAGCGGCTCCTATAATTCACCCCTCCACTTT
-,-,TRBJ2-7,TRBV5-1,CASSLGLGGQSYEQYF,TGCGCCAGCAGCTTGGGGTTGGGGGGACAGTCCTACGAGCAGTACTTC
TRBD1,-,TRBJ1-2,TRBV28,CASRQTGVTNYGYTF,TGTGCCAGCAGACAGACAGGGGTGACTAACTATGGCTACACCTTC
-,-,TRBJ1-1,TRBV28,CASSRWDAAFF,TGTGCCAGCAGTAGGTGGGACGCGGCTTTCTTT
TRBD1,once,TRBJ2-1,TRBV4-2,CASSPLGTGGSNEQFF,TGTGCCAGCAGCCCTCTCGGGACAGGGGGGTCGAATGAGCAGTTCTTC
-,-,TRBJ2-7,TRBV28,CASSFSYEQYF,TGTGCCAGCAGCTTCTCCTACGAGCAGTACTTC
TRBD1,-,TRBJ1-5,TRBV12-3/TRBV12-4,CASRTGDQPQHF,TGTGCCAGCAGGACAGGGGATCAGCCCCAGCATTTT
-,-,TRBJ1-2,TRBV5-1,CASSLTGNGYTF,TGCGCCAGCAGCTTAACAGGGAATGGCTACACCTTC
TRBD1,-,TRBJ2-7,TRBV5-1,CASSPRQGDDEQYF,TGCGCCAGCAGCCCCAGACAGGGTGACGACGAGCAGTACTTC
-,-,TRBJ2-1,TRBV27,CASSLGGGTQFF,TGTGCCAGCAGTTTAGGGGGGGGCACTCAGTTCTTC
TRBD1,-,TRBJ1-4,TRBV11-2,CASSAGQGAEKLFF,TGTGCCAGCAGCGCCGGACAGGGAGCTGAAAAACTGTTTTTT
-,-,TRBJ1-3,TRBV7-2,CASSLAGRPGNTIYF,TGTGCCAGCAGCTTAGCGGGCAGGCCTGGAAACACCATATATTTT
TRBD2,-,TRBJ2-1,TRBV5-5,CASSLGLAERFNEQFF,TGTGCCAGCAGCTTGGGGCTAGCGGAGAGGTTCAATGAGCAGTTCTTC
-,-,TRBJ1-5,TRBV6-5,CASSYSRDHRQPQHF,TGTGCCAGCAGTTACTCCCGAGATCATCGGCAGCCCCAGCATTTT
TRBD1,-,TRBJ1-2,TRBV29-1,CSAPGQGGYGYTF,TGCAGCGCCCCCGGACAGGGAGGCTATGGCTACACCTTC
TRBD1,-,TRBJ1-2,TRBV10-3,CAISEVVDRGLNGYTF,TGTGCCATCAGTGAGGTTGTGGACAGGGGACTGAATGGCTACACCTTC
-,-,TRBJ2-1,TRBV2,CASSEQGVGEQFF,TGTGCCAGCAGTGAACAAGGGGTGGGTGAGCAGTTCTTC
-,-,TRBJ2-2,TRBV9,CASSVAPLQTGELFF,TGTGCCAGCAGCGTCGCCCCGCTGCAGACCGGGGAGCTGTTTTTT
TRBD2,-,TRBJ2-3,TRBV2,CANDIGGPSSGRAPGRGTDTQYF,TGTGCCAATGACATAGGGGGCCCCTCTAGCGGGAGGGCCCCGGGACGAGGCACAGATACGCAGTATTTT
-,-,TRBJ2-1,TRBV20-1,CSVWGRGEQFF,TGCAGTGTTTGGGGGCGCGGTGAGCAGTTCTTC
-,-,TRBJ2-2,TRBV7-9,CASSDRSGELFF,TGTGCCAGCAGCGACAGGTCCGGGGAGCTGTTTTTT
-,-,TRBJ1-4,TRBV7-9,CASRAQGLGEKLFF,TGTGCCAGCAGGGCCCAGGGGCTGGGTGAAAAACTGTTTTTT
-,-,TRBJ1-6,TRBV6-5,CAITFGVGSPLHF,TGTGCCATTACGTTCGGGGTAGGTTCACCCCTCCACTTT
-,few,TRBJ1-2,TRBV3-1/TRBV3-2,CASSQDVGGGGYTF,TGTGCCAGCAGCCAAGATGTGGGGGGAGGCGGCTACACCTTC
-,-,TRBJ2-2,TRBV5-1,CASSLVSQGHTGELFF,TGCGCCAGCAGCTTAGTCTCGCAGGGGCACACCGGGGAGCTGTTTTTT
-,-,TRBJ1-2,TRBV9,CASSVDTNYGYTF,TGTGCCAGCAGCGTAGATACCAACTATGGCTACACCTTC
-,-,TRBJ2-7,TRBV7-2,CASSPGLTSYEQYF,TGTGCCAGCAGCCCCGGGTTGACCTCCTACGAGCAGTACTTC
-,-,TRBJ2-2,TRBV10-3,CAISGALTGELFF,TGTGCCATCAGTGGGGCCCTTACCGGGGAGCTGTTTTTT
TRBD2,-,TRBJ2-1,TRBV18,CASSPQETSGRGSLYNEQFF,TGTGCCAGCTCACCACAGGAGACTAGCGGGAGGGGGTCTTTGTACAATGAGCAGTTCTTC
-,once,TRBJ1-2,TRBV19,CASSIPTGVYGYTF,TGTGCCAGTAGTATCCCGACGGGGGTTTATGGCTACACCTTC
TRBD1,-,TRBJ1-6,TRBV28,CASRIQGTNSPLHF,TGTGCCAGCAGGATACAGGGGACTAATTCACCCCTCCACTTT
TRBD1,-,TRBJ1-6,TRBV6-5,CASSPPGQGASPLHF,TGTGCCAGCAGTCCCCCGGGACAGGGGGCCTCACCCCTCCACTTT
TRBD2,-,TRBJ2-3,TRBV5-1,CASSPTSGSWDTQYF,TGCGCCAGCAGCCCGACTAGCGGGAGTTGGGATACGCAGTATTTT
TRBD2,-,TRBJ2-1,TRBV6-5,CASRQTSGEYNEQFF,TGTGCCAGCAGACAAACTAGCGGGGAGTACAATGAGCAGTTCTTC
-,-,TRBJ1-2,TRBV11-2,CASSLLGDGYTF,TGTGCCAGCAGCTTACTTGGGGATGGCTACACCTTC
-,-,TRBJ2-7,TRBV5-6,CASSFDSYEQYF,TGTGCCAGCAGCTTCGACAGCTACGAGCAGTACTTC
-,-,TRBJ2-1,TRBV18,CASSPSSRNEQFF,TGTGCCAGCTCCCCTTCTAGTCGCAATGAGCAGTTCTTC
TRBD2,-,TRBJ2-1,TRBV29-1,CSVELAGGSSYNEQFF,TGCAGCGTTGAACTAGCGGGGGGTTCCTCCTACAATGAGCAGTTCTTC
-,-,TRBJ2-1,TRBV18,CASSPNGPPNEQFF,TGTGCCAGCTCACCAAACGGGCCTCCCAATGAGCAGTTCTTC
TRBD1,-,TRBJ2-2,TRBV28,CASRRQGNTGELFF,TGTGCCAGCAGAAGACAGGGGAACACCGGGGAGCTGTTTTTT
TRBD1,-,TRBJ2-2,TRBV19,CASSIDRTGATGELFF,TGTGCCAGTAGTATAGATCGGACAGGGGCCACCGGGGAGCTGTTTTTT
-,few,TRBJ2-7,TRBV29-1,CSAYSDYYEQYF,TGCAGCGCCTACAGCGATTACTACGAGCAGTACTTC
-,-,TRBJ2-3,TRBV5-1,CASSLSGGPTDTQYF,TGCGCCAGCAGCTTGTCCGGTGGGCCGACAGATACGCAGTATTTT
TRBD2,once,TRBJ2-1,TRBV2,CATVLAETLDEQFF,TGTGCCACCGTACTAGCGGAGACTTTAGATGAGCAGTTCTTC
TRBD1,-,TRBJ2-7,TRBV2,CASRLGQGESYEQYF,TGTGCCAGCAGACTCGGACAGGGAGAATCCTACGAGCAGTACTTC
-,-,TRBJ2-3,TRBV28,CASSNAGRSTDTQYF,TGTGCCAGCAGTAACGCGGGGAGAAGCACAGATACGCAGTATTTT
TRBD2,-,TRBJ2-1,TRBV28,CASSLGSGGINEQFF,TGTGCCAGCAGTTTAGGTAGCGGGGGTATCAATGAGCAGTTCTTC
-,-,TRBJ1-4,TRBV10-3,CAISRGDGSTNEKLFF,TGTGCCATCAGCAGGGGAGATGGCTCGACTAATGAAAAACTGTTTTTT
-,-,TRBJ2-3,TRBV2,CASSAVSEYTQYF,TGTGCCAGCAGTGCAGTTAGCGAGTATACGCAGTATTTT
-,-,TRBJ1-1,TRBV28,CASKTHGGTEAFF,TGTGCCAGTAAGACTCACGGGGGCACTGAAGCTTTCTTT
-,-,TRBJ2-7,TRBV2,CASSGRYEQYF,TGTGCCAGCAGTGGTAGGTACGAGCAGTACTTC
-,-,TRBJ2-1,TRBV10-3,CAISESRGDFGNEQFF,TGTGCCATCAGTGAGTCGAGGGGGGATTTTGGCAATGAGCAGTTCTTC
-,-,TRBJ2-5,TRBV6-5,CASGDWGGTQYF,TGTGCCAGTGGGGACTGGGGCGGGACCCAGTACTTC